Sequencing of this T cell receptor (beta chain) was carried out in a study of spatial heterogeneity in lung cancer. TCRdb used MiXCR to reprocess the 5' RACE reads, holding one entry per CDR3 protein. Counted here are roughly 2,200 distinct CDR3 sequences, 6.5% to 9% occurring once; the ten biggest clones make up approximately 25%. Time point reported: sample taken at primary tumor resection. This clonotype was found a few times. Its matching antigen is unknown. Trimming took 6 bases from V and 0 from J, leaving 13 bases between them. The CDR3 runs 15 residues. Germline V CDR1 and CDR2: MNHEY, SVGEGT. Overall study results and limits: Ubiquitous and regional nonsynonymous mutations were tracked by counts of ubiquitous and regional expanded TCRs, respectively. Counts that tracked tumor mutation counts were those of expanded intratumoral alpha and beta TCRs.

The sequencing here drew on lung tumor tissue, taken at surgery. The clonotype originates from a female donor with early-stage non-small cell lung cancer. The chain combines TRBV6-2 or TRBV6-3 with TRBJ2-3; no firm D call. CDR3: CASSHSWASTDTQYF. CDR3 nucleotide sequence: TGTGCCAGCAGCCATAGTTGGGCTAGCACAGATACGCAGTATTTT.